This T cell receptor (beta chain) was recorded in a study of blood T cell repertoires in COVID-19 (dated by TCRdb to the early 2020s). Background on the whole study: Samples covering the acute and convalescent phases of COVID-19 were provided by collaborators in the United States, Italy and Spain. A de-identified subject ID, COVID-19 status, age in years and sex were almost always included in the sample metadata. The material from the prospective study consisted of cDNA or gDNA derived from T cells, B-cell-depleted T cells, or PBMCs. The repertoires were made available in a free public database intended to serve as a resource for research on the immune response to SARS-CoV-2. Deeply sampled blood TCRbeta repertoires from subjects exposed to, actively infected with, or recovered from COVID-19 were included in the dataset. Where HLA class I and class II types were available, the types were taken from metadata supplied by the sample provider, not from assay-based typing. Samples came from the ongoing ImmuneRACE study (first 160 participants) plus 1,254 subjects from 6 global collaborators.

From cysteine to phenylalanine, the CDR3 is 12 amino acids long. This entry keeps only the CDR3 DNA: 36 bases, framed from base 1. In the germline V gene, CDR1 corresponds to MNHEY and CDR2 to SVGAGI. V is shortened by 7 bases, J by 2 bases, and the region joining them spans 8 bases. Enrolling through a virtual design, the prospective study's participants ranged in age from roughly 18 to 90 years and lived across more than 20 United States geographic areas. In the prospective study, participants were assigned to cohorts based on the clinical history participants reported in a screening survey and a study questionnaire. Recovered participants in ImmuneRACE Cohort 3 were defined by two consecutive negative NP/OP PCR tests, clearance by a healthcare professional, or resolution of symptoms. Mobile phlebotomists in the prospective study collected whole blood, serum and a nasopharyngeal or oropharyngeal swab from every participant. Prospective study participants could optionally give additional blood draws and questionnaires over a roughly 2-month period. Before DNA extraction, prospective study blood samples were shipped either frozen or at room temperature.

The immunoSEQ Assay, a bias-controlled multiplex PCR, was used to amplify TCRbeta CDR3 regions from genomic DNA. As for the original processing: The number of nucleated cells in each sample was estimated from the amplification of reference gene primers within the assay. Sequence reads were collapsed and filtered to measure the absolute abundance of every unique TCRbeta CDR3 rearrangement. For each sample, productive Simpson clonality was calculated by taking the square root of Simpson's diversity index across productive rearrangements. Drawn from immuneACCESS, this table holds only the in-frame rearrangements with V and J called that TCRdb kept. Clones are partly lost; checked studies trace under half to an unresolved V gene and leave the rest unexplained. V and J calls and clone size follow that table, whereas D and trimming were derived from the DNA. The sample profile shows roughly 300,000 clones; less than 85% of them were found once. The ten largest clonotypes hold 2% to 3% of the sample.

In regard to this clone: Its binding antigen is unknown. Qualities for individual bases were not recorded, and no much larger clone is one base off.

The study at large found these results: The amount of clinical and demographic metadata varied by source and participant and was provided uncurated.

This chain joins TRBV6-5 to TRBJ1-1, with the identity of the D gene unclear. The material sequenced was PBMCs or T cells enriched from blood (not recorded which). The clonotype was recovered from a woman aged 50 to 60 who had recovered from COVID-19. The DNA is TGTGCCAGCATGGCAATTAACACTGAAGCTTTCTTT. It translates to CASMAINTEAFF.